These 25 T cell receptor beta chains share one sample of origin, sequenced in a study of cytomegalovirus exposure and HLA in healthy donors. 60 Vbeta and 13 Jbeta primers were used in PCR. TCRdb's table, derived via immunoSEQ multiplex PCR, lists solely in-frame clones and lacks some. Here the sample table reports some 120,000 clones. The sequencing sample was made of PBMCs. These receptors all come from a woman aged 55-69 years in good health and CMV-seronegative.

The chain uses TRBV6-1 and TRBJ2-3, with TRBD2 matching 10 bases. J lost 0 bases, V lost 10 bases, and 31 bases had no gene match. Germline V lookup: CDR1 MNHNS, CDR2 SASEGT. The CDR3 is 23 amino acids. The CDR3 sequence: CATIEPQGILSGRAGLSTDTQYF. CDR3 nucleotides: TGTGCCACCATTGAACCACAGGGAATATTAAGCGGGAGGGCCGGGTTGAGCACAGATACGCAGTATTTT.

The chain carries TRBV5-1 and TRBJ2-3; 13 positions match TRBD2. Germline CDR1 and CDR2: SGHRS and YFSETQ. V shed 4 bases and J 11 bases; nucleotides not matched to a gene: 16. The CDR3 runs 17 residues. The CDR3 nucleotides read TGCGCCAGCAGCCCTCGACTAGCGGGGGGCCCAACTAAACAGCAGTATTTT. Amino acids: CASSPRLAGGPTKQQYF.

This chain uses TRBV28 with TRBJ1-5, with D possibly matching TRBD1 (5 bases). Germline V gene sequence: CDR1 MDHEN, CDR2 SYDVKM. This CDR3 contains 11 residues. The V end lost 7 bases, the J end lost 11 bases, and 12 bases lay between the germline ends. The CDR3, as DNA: TGTGCCAGCACCCGTAAGGGGACCCAGCATTTT. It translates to CASTRKGTQHF.

The CDR3 loop is CASRGVNGYGYTF. CDR3 sequence (DNA): TGTGCCAGCAGAGGAGTAAACGGCTATGGCTACACCTTC. The rearrangement uses TRBV28 and TRBJ1-2; the D is unclear. Germline CDR1 and CDR2: MDHEN and SYDVKM. The CDR3 sequence is 13 residues long. V lost 6 bases and J lost 4, with 12 bases in between.

CDR3 loop: CASSQTATNEKLFF. The CDR3 region has the DNA TGTGCCAGCAGCCAGACAGCAACTAATGAAAAACTGTTTTTT. The chain has TRBV5-4 and TRBJ1-4; possibly TRBD1 for D (5 bases). Between the trimmed V and J ends, which lost 4 bases and 0 bases, there was a span of 7 bases. CDR1 is SGHNT and CDR2 is YYREEE in the germline V gene (reference sequence). The CDR3 extends over 14 amino acids.

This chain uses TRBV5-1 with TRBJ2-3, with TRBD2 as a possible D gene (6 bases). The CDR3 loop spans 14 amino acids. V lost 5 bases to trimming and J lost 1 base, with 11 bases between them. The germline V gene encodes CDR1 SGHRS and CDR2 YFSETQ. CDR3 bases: TGCGCCAGCAGTGACGGGAGTGGCACAGATACGCAGTATTTT. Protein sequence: CASSDGSGTDTQYF.

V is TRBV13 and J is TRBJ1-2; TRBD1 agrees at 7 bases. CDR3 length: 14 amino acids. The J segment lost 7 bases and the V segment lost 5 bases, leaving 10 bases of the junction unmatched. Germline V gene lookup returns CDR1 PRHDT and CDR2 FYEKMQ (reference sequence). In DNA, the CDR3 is TGTGCCAGCAGCGACCGACAGGGCCTAGGTGGCTACACCTTC. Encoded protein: CASSDRQGLGGYTF.

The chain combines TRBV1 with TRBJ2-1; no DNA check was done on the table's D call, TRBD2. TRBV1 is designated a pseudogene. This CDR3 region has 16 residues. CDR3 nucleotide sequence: TGCACCAGCAGCCAAGAGTTTACTAGCGGCTACAATGAGCAGTTCTTC. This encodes CTSSQEFTSGYNEQFF.

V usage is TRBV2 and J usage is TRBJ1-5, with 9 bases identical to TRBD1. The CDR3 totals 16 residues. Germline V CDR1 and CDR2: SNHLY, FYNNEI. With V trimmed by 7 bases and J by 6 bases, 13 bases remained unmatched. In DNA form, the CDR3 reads TGTGCCAGCACCCTGATGACAGGGGGAGCGGGTCAGCCCCAGCATTTT. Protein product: CASTLMTGGAGQPQHF.

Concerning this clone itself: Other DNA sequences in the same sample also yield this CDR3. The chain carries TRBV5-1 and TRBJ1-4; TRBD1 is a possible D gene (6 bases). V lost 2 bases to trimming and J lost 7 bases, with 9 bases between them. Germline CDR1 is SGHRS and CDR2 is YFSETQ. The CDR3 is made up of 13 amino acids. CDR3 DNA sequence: TGCGCCAGCAGCTTAGAGACAGGTGAAAAACTGTTTTTT. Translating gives CASSLETGEKLFF. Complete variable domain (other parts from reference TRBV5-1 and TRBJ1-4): KAGVTQTPRYLIKTRGQQVTLSCSPISGHRSVSWYQQTPGQGLQFLFEYFSETQRNKGNFPGRFSGRQFSNSRSEMNVSTLELGDSALYLCASSLETGEKLFFGSGTQLSVL.

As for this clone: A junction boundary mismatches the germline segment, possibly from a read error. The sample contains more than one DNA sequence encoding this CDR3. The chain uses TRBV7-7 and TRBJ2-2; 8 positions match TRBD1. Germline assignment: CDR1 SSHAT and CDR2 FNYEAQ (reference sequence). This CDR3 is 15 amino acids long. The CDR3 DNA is TGTGCTAGCAGCTTAGGGACAGGATCCACCGGGGAGCTGTTTTTT. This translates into CASSLGTGSTGELFF.

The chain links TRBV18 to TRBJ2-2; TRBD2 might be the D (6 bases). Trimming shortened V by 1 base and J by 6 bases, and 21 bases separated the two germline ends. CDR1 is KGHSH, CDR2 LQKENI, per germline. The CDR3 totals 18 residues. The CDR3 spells CASSPRDIGGFDSGELFF. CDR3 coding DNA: TGTGCCAGCTCACCACGAGACATCGGAGGGTTTGATTCCGGGGAGCTGTTTTTT.

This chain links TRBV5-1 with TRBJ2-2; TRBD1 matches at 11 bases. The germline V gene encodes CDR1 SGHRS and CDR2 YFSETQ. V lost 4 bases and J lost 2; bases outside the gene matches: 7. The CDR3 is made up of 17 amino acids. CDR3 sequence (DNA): TGCGCCAGCAGCACTGGACAGGGGGCCGGAAACACCGGGGAGCTGTTTTTT. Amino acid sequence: CASSTGQGAGNTGELFF.

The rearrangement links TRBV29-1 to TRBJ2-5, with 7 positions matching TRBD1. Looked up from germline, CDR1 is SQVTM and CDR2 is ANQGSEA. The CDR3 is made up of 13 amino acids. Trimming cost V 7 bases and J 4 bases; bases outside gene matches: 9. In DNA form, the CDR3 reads TGCAGCGCCGATGAAGGGGGCCCAGAGACCCAGTACTTC. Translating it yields CSADEGGPETQYF.

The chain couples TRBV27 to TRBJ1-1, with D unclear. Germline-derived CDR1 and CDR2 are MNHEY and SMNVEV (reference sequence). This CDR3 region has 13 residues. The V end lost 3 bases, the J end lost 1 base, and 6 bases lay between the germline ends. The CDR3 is CASSFGWNTEAFF. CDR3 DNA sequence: TGTGCCAGCAGTTTCGGGTGGAACACTGAAGCTTTCTTT.

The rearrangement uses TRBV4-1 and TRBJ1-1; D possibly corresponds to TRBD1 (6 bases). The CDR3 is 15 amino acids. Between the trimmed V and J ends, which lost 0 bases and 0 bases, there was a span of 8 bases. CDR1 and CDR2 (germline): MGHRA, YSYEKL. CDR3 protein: CASSQEPGVNTEAFF. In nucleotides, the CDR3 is TGCGCCAGCAGCCAAGAGCCAGGGGTGAACACTGAAGCTTTCTTT.

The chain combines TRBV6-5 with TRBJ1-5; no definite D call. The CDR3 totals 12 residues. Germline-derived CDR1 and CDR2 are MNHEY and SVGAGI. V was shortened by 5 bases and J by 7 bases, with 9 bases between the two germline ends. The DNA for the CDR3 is TGTGCCAGCAGTGATCCCGGGCAGCCCCAGCATTTT. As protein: CASSDPGQPQHF.

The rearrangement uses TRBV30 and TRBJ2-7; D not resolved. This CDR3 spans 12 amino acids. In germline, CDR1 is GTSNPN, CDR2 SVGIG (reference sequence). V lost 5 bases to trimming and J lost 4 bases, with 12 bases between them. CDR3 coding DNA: TGTGCCTGGGGGCCTAACCTATACGAGCAGTACTTC. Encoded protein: CAWGPNLYEQYF.

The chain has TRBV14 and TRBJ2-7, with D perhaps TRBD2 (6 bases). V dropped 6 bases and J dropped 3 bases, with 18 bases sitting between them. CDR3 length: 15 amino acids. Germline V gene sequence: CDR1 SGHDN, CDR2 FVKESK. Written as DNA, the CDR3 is TGTGCCAGCAGTCCTTGGGAGGACGGCGACTACGAGCAGTACTTC. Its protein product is CASSPWEDGDYEQYF.

CDR3 protein: CASSLLGSANTEAFF. The CDR3 nucleotides read TGTGCCAGCAGCTTGCTAGGCAGCGCGAACACTGAAGCTTTCTTT. The chain is built from TRBV5-5 and TRBJ1-1, with no clear D. V dropped 1 base and J dropped 1 base, with 11 bases sitting between them. The CDR3 contains 15 residues. Per the germline V gene, CDR1 is SGHKS and CDR2 is YYEKEE (reference sequence).

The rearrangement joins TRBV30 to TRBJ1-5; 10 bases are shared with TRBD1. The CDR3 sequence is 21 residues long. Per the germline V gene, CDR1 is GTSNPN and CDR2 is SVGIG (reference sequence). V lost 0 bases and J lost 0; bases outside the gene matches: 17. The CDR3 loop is CAWSVQGQGRQNPYSNQPQHF. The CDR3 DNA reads TGTGCCTGGAGTGTACAGGGACAGGGGCGACAAAACCCATATAGCAATCAGCCCCAGCATTTT.

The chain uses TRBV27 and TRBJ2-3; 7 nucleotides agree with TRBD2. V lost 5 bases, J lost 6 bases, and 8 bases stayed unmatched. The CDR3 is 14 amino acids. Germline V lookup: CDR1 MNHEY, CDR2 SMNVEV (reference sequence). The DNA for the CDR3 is TGTGCCAGCAGTCCCTGGGGGGGTAGTGATACGCAGTATTTT. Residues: CASSPWGGSDTQYF.

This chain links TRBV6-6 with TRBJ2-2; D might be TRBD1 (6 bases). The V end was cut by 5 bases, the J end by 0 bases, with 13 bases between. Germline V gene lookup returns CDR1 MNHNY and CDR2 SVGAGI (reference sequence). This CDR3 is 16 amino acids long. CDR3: CASSPPGQPNTGELFF. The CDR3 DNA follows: TGTGCCAGCAGTCCACCGGGACAACCGAACACCGGGGAGCTGTTTTTT.

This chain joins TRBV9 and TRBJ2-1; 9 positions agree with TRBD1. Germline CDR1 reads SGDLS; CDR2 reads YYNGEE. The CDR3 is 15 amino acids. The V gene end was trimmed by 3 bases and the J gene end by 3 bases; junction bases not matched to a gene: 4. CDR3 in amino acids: CASSAGQGGYNEQFF. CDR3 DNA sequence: TGTGCCAGCAGCGCGGGACAGGGCGGCTACAATGAGCAGTTCTTC.

CDR3 nucleotide sequence: TGTGCCAGCAGCGTAGCAGGTGATACCTACGAGCAGTACTTC. Residues: CASSVAGDTYEQYF. The gene calls are TRBV9 and TRBJ2-7, with unresolved D. CDR3 length: 14 residues. The V end lost 0 bases, the J end lost 2 bases, and 9 bases lay between the germline ends. Per germline, CDR1 SGDLS and CDR2 YYNGEE.